The 3 T cell receptor beta chains below come from one sample, sequenced in a study of technical replicates of blood from a handful of donors. Profiled with immunoSEQ multiplex PCR; TCRdb holds only in-frame clones, not every one. The data hold about 54,000 clones, with 94% observed a single time. Sequenced input: T cells isolated from PBMCs. The receptors here all came from a human donor in good health.

This clone was recorded once. The chain is built from TRBV7-9 and TRBJ2-1, with D possibly being TRBD1 (6 bases). This CDR3 region has 13 residues. Trimming stripped 5 bases from V and 4 bases from J, with 9 bases between. Per germline, CDR1 SEHNR and CDR2 FQNEAQ (reference sequence). CDR3 nucleotide sequence: TGTGCCAGCAGCCCAAGGGGGTACAATGAGCAGTTCTTC. Translated, it gives CASSPRGYNEQFF.

The chain carries TRBV7-9 and TRBJ1-4, with no clear D. This CDR3 has 18 residues. Germline loops: CDR1 SEHNR, CDR2 FQNEAQ (reference sequence). V dropped 4 bases and J dropped 5 bases, with 23 bases sitting between them. As DNA, the CDR3 is TGTGCCAGCAGCTCCCCATCGGGCGAGGGCCCCAGGAATGAAAAACTGTTTTTT. This codes for CASSSPSGEGPRNEKLFF.

The chain uses TRBV5-1 and TRBJ2-1; 9 nucleotides match TRBD1. Germline V gene data show CDR1 as SGHRS and CDR2 as YFSETQ. V lost 2 bases and J lost 2; bases outside the gene matches: 2. CDR3 length: 15 residues. The CDR3 DNA reads TGCGCCAGCAGCTTAACAGGGGGCCCCTACAATGAGCAGTTCTTC. Translated: CASSLTGGPYNEQFF. The full variable domain, in which reference TRBV5-1 and TRBJ2-1 provide the parts outside the CDR3, is KAGVTQTPRYLIKTRGQQVTLSCSPISGHRSVSWYQQTPGQGLQFLFEYFSETQRNKGNFPGRFSGRQFSNSRSEMNVSTLELGDSALYLCASSLTGGPYNEQFFGPGTRLTVL.